These 14 T cell receptor beta chains were all obtained from the same sample, sequenced in a study of T cells in Graves' hyperthyroidism and ophthalmopathy. RNA transcripts were the template for amplifying TCR beta CDR3 regions. Researchers ran a first-round RT-PCR on the TCR CDR3 using the HTBI primer set. MiXCR was run by TCRdb on the multiplex PCR reads, yielding one entry per CDR3 protein. The sample records 400,000 or so distinct CDR3 sequences, about 16% being singletons. The sample consisted of blood. The receptor set was obtained from a woman aged 55-70 years with Graves' ophthalmopathy.

The chain recombines TRBV4-1 with TRBJ2-5, with 10 positions matching TRBD2. Germline V gene lookup returns CDR1 MGHRA and CDR2 YSYEKL. The trim removed 2 bases at V and 3 bases at J, leaving 9 bases unmatched. The CDR3 is 17 residues long. The CDR3 protein is CASSQQATSGNEETQYF. The CDR3 bases are TGCGCCAGCAGCCAACAGGCCACTAGCGGGAACGAAGAGACCCAGTACTTC.

This clonotype showed up just a few times. The CDR3 is CASSLGGTEETQYF. The DNA for the CDR3 is TGCGCCAGCAGCTTGGGCGGGACGGAAGAGACCCAGTACTTC. The chain carries TRBV5-1 and TRBJ2-5; D may be TRBD2 (6 bases). The germline V gene encodes CDR1 SGHRS and CDR2 YFSETQ. V lost 0 bases to trimming and J lost 3 bases, with 9 bases between them. There are 14 residues in the CDR3.

V is TRBV20-1 and J is TRBJ1-1; weak D call: TRBD1 (5 bases). Trimming removed 6 bases at V and 0 bases at J, with 14 bases between. The CDR3 has 14 residues. The germline V gene has CDR1 DFQATT and CDR2 SNEGSKA (reference sequence). CDR3 nucleotides: TGCAGTGCGGGGGGGGGGGGGGTGAACACTGAAGCTTTCTTT. Encoded protein: CSAGGGGVNTEAFF.

Notes on this clonotype: A read error may explain this, as a much larger clone is one base away. The chain couples TRBV10-3 to TRBJ2-7; unclear D gene. V lost 6 bases, J lost 6 bases, and 18 bases lay in between. The CDR3 loop spans 14 amino acids. CDR1 is ENHRY, CDR2 SYGVKD, per germline. DNA of the CDR3: TGTGCCATCAGCCCGGAAGCGACAACCTGCGAGCAGTACTTC. Its protein product is CAISPEATTCEQYF.

This clonotype was recorded at least ten times. This chain joins TRBV28 and TRBJ2-1; 12 bases are a match to TRBD2. The V gene end was trimmed by 7 bases and the J gene end by 6 bases; junction bases not matched to a gene: 10. The CDR3 is made up of 16 amino acids. Per germline, CDR1 MDHEN and CDR2 SYDVKM. In DNA form, the CDR3 reads TGTGCCAGCATTGGGGGGACTAGCGGGTTCCGCAATGAGCAGTTCTTC. Its translation is CASIGGTSGFRNEQFF.

At least ten counts were recorded for this clonotype. The chain uses TRBV27 and TRBJ1-1; possible D gene TRBD1, 6 bases. Trimming cost V 3 bases and J 4 bases, with 12 bases left between them. There are 14 residues in the CDR3. Germline CDR1 and CDR2: MNHEY and SMNVEV (reference sequence). The CDR3 DNA reads TGTGCCAGCAGTTTCCGGGGGCGCATCACTGAAGCTTTCTTT. Protein product: CASSFRGRITEAFF.

This clonotype has at least ten counts. The junction departs from germline at one end; a sequencing error may be responsible. The V and J genes are TRBV2 and TRBJ2-1, with TRBD2 identical over 11 bases. The CDR3 is made up of 16 amino acids. The germline gives CDR1 SNHLY, CDR2 FYNNEI. CDR3 DNA: TGTGCCAGCAGCACTAGCGGGAGTGGTTCCTACAATGAGCGGTTCTTC. Translating gives CASSTSGSGSYNERFF.

There are many counts of this clonotype. As DNA, the CDR3 is TGTGCCAGCAGCCAGCCGGGACTAGCATCGGGCGAGCAGTACTTC. This encodes CASSQPGLASGEQYF. The chain carries TRBV3-1 and TRBJ2-7, with TRBD2 identical over 9 bases. V lost 3 bases, J lost 6 bases, and 9 bases stayed unmatched. The CDR3 sequence is 15 residues long. From germline, CDR1 is LGHDT and CDR2 YNNKEL (reference sequence).

This clonotype has ten or more counts. The chain uses TRBV11-2 and TRBJ2-7, with D perhaps TRBD1 or TRBD2 (5 bases each). Germline CDR1 reads SGHAT; CDR2 reads FQNNGV. The CDR3 contains 17 residues. The V gene lost 4 bases and the J gene lost 2 bases, with 21 bases spanning the gap. CDR3: CASSSLGVWGITYEQYF. The CDR3, as DNA: TGTGCCAGCAGCTCGCTCGGGGTCTGGGGGATCACCTACGAGCAGTACTTC. The whole variable domain, remainder taken from reference TRBV11-2 and TRBJ2-7, is EAGVAQSPRYKIIEKRQSVAFWCNPISGHATLYWYQQILGQGPKLLIQFQNNGVVDDSQLPKDRFSAERLKGVDSTLKIQPAKLEDSAVYLCASSSLGVWGITYEQYFGPGTRLTVT.

This clonotype was observed a single time. The chain links TRBV5-1 to TRBJ2-6; D might be TRBD2 (6 bases). This CDR3 is built from 18 residues. Looked up from germline, CDR1 is SGHRS and CDR2 is YFSETQ. V lost 0 bases, J lost 4 bases, and 17 bases lay in between. In DNA, the CDR3 is TGCGCCAGCAGCTTGGGAACCGGGACTGGGGTAGGGGCCAACGTCCTGACTTTC. Its protein is CASSLGTGTGVGANVLTF.

Many counts were recorded for this clonotype. The chain joins TRBV28 to TRBJ2-7; D gene uncertain. Germline V CDR1 and CDR2: MDHEN, SYDVKM. V was pared by 5 bases and J by 2 bases, with 16 bases between. The length of the CDR3 is 15 residues. The CDR3 DNA is TGTGCCAGCAGTAAAGGACCCCAGATCGCCTACGAGCAGTACTTC. Its translation is CASSKGPQIAYEQYF.

The chain is built from TRBV29-1 and TRBJ2-3; 8 bases match TRBD2. This CDR3 spans 15 amino acids. Germline V gives CDR1 SQVTM, CDR2 ANQGSEA. Trimming took 6 bases from V and 4 from J; bases not matched to a gene: 12. CDR3 sequence: CSVQGRGLVSDTQYF. Here the CDR3 DNA reads TGCAGCGTCCAGGGGAGGGGACTAGTTTCAGATACGCAGTATTTT.

This clonotype was observed at least ten times. The CDR3 sequence is CASSLLGDRLGETQYF. CDR3 nucleotide sequence: TGTGCCAGCAGTTTACTAGGGGACAGGCTGGGGGAGACCCAGTACTTC. The chain has TRBV28 and TRBJ2-5, with TRBD1 matching over 8 bases. The CDR3 spans 16 residues. The V gene's germline CDR1 is MDHEN and CDR2 SYDVKM. With V trimmed by 2 bases and J by 5 bases, 10 bases remained unmatched.

This clonotype was seen a handful of times. This chain's CDR3 is CASSIQGGGEKLFF. Here the CDR3 DNA reads TGTGCCAGCAGTATACAGGGGGGCGGTGAAAAACTGTTTTTT. The chain uses TRBV25-1 and TRBJ1-4, with 8 positions matching TRBD1. V lost 5 bases and J lost 7; bases outside the gene matches: 6. From germline, CDR1 is MGHDK and CDR2 SYGVNS. This CDR3 spans 14 amino acids.